The source of this T cell receptor (beta chain) is a study of cytomegalovirus exposure and HLA in healthy donors. V trimming: 5 bases; J trimming: 0 bases; junction bases outside the gene matches: 11. Germline V gene data show CDR1 as SGHTA and CDR2 as FQGTGA. The length of the CDR3 is 17 residues. Notes on the study in general: Sequencing depth across donors, presence/absence analyses assumed, was roughly uniform. Earlier analysis yielded a pattern in which most TCR beta V segments were productive about 90% or about 30% of the time.

Primers for the PCR totalled 60 Vbeta and 13 Jbeta. Clones were read by immunoSEQ multiplex PCR, and TCRdb kept only the in-frame ones, dropping some. The table has about 51,000 clones, around 85% seen once. Regarding this clone: Its matching antigen is unknown.

The chain combines TRBV7-3 with TRBJ2-3; 7 positions match TRBD1. The material sequenced was PBMCs. The source of this sequence is a boy between 10 and 17 years old in good health and CMV-seropositive. The CDR3 nucleotides are TGTGCCAGCAGCCCCAGACCGGGACAGCGAAGCACAGATACGCAGTATTTT. It translates to CASSPRPGQRSTDTQYF.